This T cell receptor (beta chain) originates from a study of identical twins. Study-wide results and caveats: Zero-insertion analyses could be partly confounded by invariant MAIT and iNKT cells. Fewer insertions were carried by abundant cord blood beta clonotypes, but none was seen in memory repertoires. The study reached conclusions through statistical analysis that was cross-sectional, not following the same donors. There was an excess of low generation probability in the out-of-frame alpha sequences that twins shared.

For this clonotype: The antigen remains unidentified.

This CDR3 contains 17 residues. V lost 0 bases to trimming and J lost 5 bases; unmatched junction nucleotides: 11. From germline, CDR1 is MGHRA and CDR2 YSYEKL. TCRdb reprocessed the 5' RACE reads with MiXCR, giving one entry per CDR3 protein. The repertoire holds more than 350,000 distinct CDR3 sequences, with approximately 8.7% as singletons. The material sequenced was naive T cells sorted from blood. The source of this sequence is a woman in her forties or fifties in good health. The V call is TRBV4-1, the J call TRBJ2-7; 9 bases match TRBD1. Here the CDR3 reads CASSQEAGQGLGDEQYF. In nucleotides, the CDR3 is TGCGCCAGCAGCCAAGAGGCGGGACAGGGCCTAGGCGACGAGCAGTACTTC.